Following are 22 T cell receptor beta chains from one sample sequenced in a study of cytomegalovirus exposure and HLA in healthy donors. The primer mix had 60 Vbeta and 13 Jbeta primers. Clones were sequenced by immunoSEQ multiplex PCR, and TCRdb holds only the in-frame ones, with some missing. The sample lists around 110,000 clones; 55% to 65% were seen once. Sample: PBMCs. All receptors come from a woman in her 40s in good health and CMV-seropositive.

This chain joins TRBV7-3 and TRBJ2-2; 7 nucleotides agree with TRBD1. The V segment lost 5 bases and the J segment 8 bases; nucleotides outside the gene matches: 11. Germline V lookup: CDR1 SGHTA, CDR2 FQGTGA. This CDR3 spans 15 amino acids. In nucleotides, the CDR3 is TGTGCCAGCAGCGAAGGGACAGTAGGTCTGGGGGAGCTGTTTTTT. This translates into CASSEGTVGLGELFF. Full variable domain (rest looked up from reference TRBV7-3 and TRBJ2-2): GAGVSQTPSNKVTEKGKYVELRCDPISGHTALYWYRQSLGQGPEFLIYFQGTGAADDSGLPNDRFFAVRPEGSVSTLKIQRTERGDSAVYLCASSEGTVGLGELFFGEGSRLTVL.

The gene calls are TRBV9 and TRBJ2-1; D unresolved. The CDR3 sequence is 15 residues long. The V end lost 0 bases, the J end lost 2 bases, and 9 bases lay between the germline ends. Germline values: CDR1 SGDLS, CDR2 YYNGEE. In DNA, the CDR3 is TGTGCCAGCAGCGTAGGAACGGTAGCCTACAATGAGCAGTTCTTC. Amino acids: CASSVGTVAYNEQFF. The whole variable domain, remainder taken from reference TRBV9 and TRBJ2-1, is DSGVTQTPKHLITATGQRVTLRCSPRSGDLSVYWYQQSLDQGLQFLIQYYNGEERAKGNILERFSAQQFPDLHSELNLSSLELGDSALYFCASSVGTVAYNEQFFGPGTRLTVL.

The chain recombines TRBV7-9 with TRBJ1-3; a weak D match, TRBD1 (6 bases). The V gene's germline CDR1 is SEHNR and CDR2 FQNEAQ (reference sequence). Trimming pared 1 base from V and 2 bases from J, leaving 21 bases between. CDR3 length: 19 amino acids. The CDR3 DNA reads as TGTGCCAGCAGCTTAGATTTGACAGGACGACTCCTGCCTGGAAACACCATATATTTT. Protein: CASSLDLTGRLLPGNTIYF.

This clone showed up just a few times. The chain recombines TRBV28 with TRBJ1-1; tentative D call: TRBD1 (6 bases). Trimming removed 6 bases from V and 11 bases from J, with 19 bases in between. This CDR3 has 13 amino acids. Germline values: CDR1 MDHEN, CDR2 SYDVKM. The CDR3 reads CASSYSQGWWAFF. As DNA, the CDR3 is TGTGCCAGCAGCTACTCACAGGGTTGGTGGGCTTTCTTT.

This chain links TRBV27 with TRBJ2-1, with D possibly TRBD2 on 6 matching bases. The CDR3 runs 15 residues. V was shortened by 5 bases and J by 0 bases, with 11 bases between the two germline ends. CDR1 MNHEY and CDR2 SMNVEV come from the germline V gene (reference sequence). CDR3: CASSSGLSSYNEQFF. Here the CDR3 DNA reads TGTGCCAGCAGTAGCGGGTTGAGCTCCTACAATGAGCAGTTCTTC.

This clone has only a few counts. This chain joins TRBV6-5 and TRBJ2-1; 11 bases match TRBD2. J gave up 9 bases and V 7 bases, and 11 bases lay outside the gene matches. This CDR3 comprises 15 residues. In germline, CDR1 is MNHEY, CDR2 SVGAGI. This CDR3 is CASNIGLAGAGEQFF. For the CDR3, the DNA is TGTGCCAGCAATATAGGACTAGCGGGTGCCGGTGAGCAGTTCTTC.

This chain links TRBV5-1 with TRBJ1-4; TRBD1 might be the D (6 bases). The CDR3 loop spans 13 amino acids. Germline CDR1 SGHRS, CDR2 YFSETQ. V lost 5 bases and J 7 bases, leaving 12 bases between the germline ends. DNA of the CDR3: TGCGCCAGCAGTTACCGGGACACTGAAAAACTGTTTTTT. It specifies CASSYRDTEKLFF. The whole variable domain, remainder taken from reference TRBV5-1 and TRBJ1-4, is KAGVTQTPRYLIKTRGQQVTLSCSPISGHRSVSWYQQTPGQGLQFLFEYFSETQRNKGNFPGRFSGRQFSNSRSEMNVSTLELGDSALYLCASSYRDTEKLFFGSGTQLSVL.

The gene calls are TRBV18 and TRBJ2-5, with 10 bases that match TRBD1. Trimming took 6 bases from V and 1 from J; bases not matched to a gene: 5. Germline CDR1 and CDR2: KGHSH and LQKENI. CDR3 size: 15 residues. The CDR3 is CASSLGQGGQETQYF. CDR3 bases: TGTGCCAGCTCGCTTGGACAGGGGGGCCAAGAGACCCAGTACTTC.

This chain uses TRBV5-1 with TRBJ2-1, with unresolved D. V was trimmed by 4 bases and J by 0 bases, leaving 11 bases between them. Germline-derived CDR1 and CDR2 are SGHRS and YFSETQ. The length of the CDR3 is 15 residues. The DNA for the CDR3 is TGCGCCAGCAGCCCCTCCCGGGTCTCCTACAATGAGCAGTTCTTC. As protein: CASSPSRVSYNEQFF.

This chain uses TRBV18 with TRBJ2-7, with 8 nucleotides matching TRBD1. CDR1 is KGHSH, CDR2 LQKENI, per germline. There are 14 residues in the CDR3. V lost 3 bases, J lost 2 bases, and 3 bases stayed unmatched. CDR3 DNA sequence: TGTGCCAGCTCACCTTCAGGGGGCCCCTACGAGCAGTACTTC. Protein: CASSPSGGPYEQYF.

In its sample, this clone was seen a few times. The gene calls are TRBV7-2 and TRBJ2-3, with D unresolved. In germline, CDR1 is SGHTA, CDR2 FQGNSA. V shed 1 base and J shed 2 bases, with 13 bases lying between them. CDR3 length equals 16 residues. The CDR3 reads CASSLVGSQDTDTQYF. The CDR3 bases are TGTGCCAGCAGCTTAGTGGGCTCCCAAGACACAGATACGCAGTATTTT.

The chain carries TRBV29-1 and TRBJ1-1, with 8 bases fitting TRBD1. Trimming at V came to 0 bases and at J to 4 bases, leaving 16 bases not matched to a gene. CDR3 length: 18 amino acids. CDR1 is SQVTM and CDR2 is ANQGSEA in the germline V gene. The CDR3 loop is CSVEDILRRGRGLTEAFF. The CDR3 DNA reads as TGCAGCGTTGAAGATATACTACGGAGAGGCAGGGGGCTCACTGAAGCTTTCTTT.

The CDR3 sequence is CASSPFEKLFF. In DNA form, the CDR3 reads TGTGCCAGCAGTCCTTTTGAAAAACTGTTTTTT. The V call is TRBV28, the J call TRBJ1-4; D unclear. The CDR3 is made up of 11 amino acids. The germline V gene has CDR1 MDHEN and CDR2 SYDVKM. V lost 5 bases, J lost 7 bases, and 5 bases lay in between.

The chain is built from TRBV11-2 and TRBJ2-7, with 8 bases fitting TRBD1. The germline gives CDR1 SGHAT, CDR2 FQNNGV. V trimming: 5 bases; J trimming: 3 bases; junction bases outside the gene matches: 9. This CDR3 region has 15 residues. The CDR3 spells CASSPLDRVDYEQYF. DNA for the CDR3: TGTGCCAGCAGCCCCCTGGACAGGGTCGACTACGAGCAGTACTTC.

The rearrangement links TRBV9 to TRBJ2-1; D is ambiguous. Trimming took off 0 bases at V and 7 bases at J, with 5 bases between the two ends. This CDR3 is 12 amino acids long. CDR1 is SGDLS, CDR2 YYNGEE, per germline. CDR3 sequence reads: CASSVVRNEQFF. The DNA of the CDR3 is TGTGCCAGCAGCGTAGTTCGTAATGAGCAGTTCTTC. Full variable domain (remainder filled in from reference TRBV9 and TRBJ2-1): DSGVTQTPKHLITATGQRVTLRCSPRSGDLSVYWYQQSLDQGLQFLIQYYNGEERAKGNILERFSAQQFPDLHSELNLSSLELGDSALYFCASSVVRNEQFFGPGTRLTVL.

V gene TRBV7-8 combines with J gene TRBJ2-1; the match to TRBD1 covers 8 bases. V dropped 4 bases and J dropped 1; count of bases not matched to a gene: 3. The CDR3 has 15 amino acids. Looked up from germline, CDR1 is SGHVS and CDR2 is FQNEAQ. The CDR3 is CASSSGQGSYNEQFF. In DNA, the CDR3 is TGTGCCAGCAGCTCCGGACAGGGTTCCTACAATGAGCAGTTCTTC.

This clone has more than one count but fewer than ten. The chain carries TRBV9 and TRBJ1-2; 10 nucleotides match TRBD1. CDR1 SGDLS and CDR2 YYNGEE come from the germline V gene. This CDR3 is 16 amino acids long. Trimming at V came to 3 bases and at J to 5 bases, leaving 10 bases not matched to a gene. DNA of the CDR3: TGTGCCAGCAGCGCACCCGGGACAGGGGAAGGGTATGGCTACACCTTC. It is translated as CASSAPGTGEGYGYTF. Variable domain in full (rest from reference TRBV9 and TRBJ1-2): DSGVTQTPKHLITATGQRVTLRCSPRSGDLSVYWYQQSLDQGLQFLIQYYNGEERAKGNILERFSAQQFPDLHSELNLSSLELGDSALYFCASSAPGTGEGYGYTFGSGTRLTVV.

The V call is TRBV7-9, the J call TRBJ1-4; TRBD1 is a possible D gene (5 bases). The V end lost 6 bases, the J end lost 5 bases, and 10 bases lay between the germline ends. This CDR3 is built from 13 residues. From germline, CDR1 is SEHNR and CDR2 FQNEAQ (reference sequence). The CDR3 sequence is CASRDIGNEKLFF. CDR3 in DNA: TGTGCCAGCAGGGACATTGGGAATGAAAAACTGTTTTTT.

The CDR3 sequence is CASSIDRGTGELFF. The CDR3 region has the DNA TGTGCCAGTAGTATAGATCGGGGCACCGGGGAGCTGTTTTTT. The J gene is TRBJ2-2, the V gene TRBV19; a possible D gene is TRBD2 (5 bases). Trimming stripped 0 bases from V and 4 bases from J, with 6 bases between. CDR1 is LNHDA and CDR2 is SQIVND in the germline V gene (reference sequence). There are 14 residues in the CDR3.

The V gene is TRBV5-1, the J gene TRBJ2-3, with D unresolved. The CDR3 runs 13 residues. The V end lost 1 base, the J end lost 2 bases, and 5 bases lay between the germline ends. Germline V gives CDR1 SGHRS, CDR2 YFSETQ. CDR3: CASSLWATDTQYF. CDR3 coding DNA: TGCGCCAGCAGCTTGTGGGCCACAGATACGCAGTATTTT.

The chain couples TRBV19 to TRBJ2-3; D gene unclear. This CDR3 comprises 14 residues. Germline CDR1 and CDR2: LNHDA and SQIVND (reference sequence). V was trimmed by 5 bases and J by 2 bases, leaving 11 bases between them. CDR3 sequence: CASSPTPFTDTQYF. The CDR3 bases are TGTGCCAGTAGTCCGACACCTTTCACAGATACGCAGTATTTT.

The chain couples TRBV29-1 to TRBJ1-2, with D hard to call. The CDR3 has 15 amino acids. In germline, CDR1 is SQVTM, CDR2 ANQGSEA. With 1 base removed from V and 1 base from J, the gap between germline ends came to 13 bases. The CDR3 DNA reads TGCAGCGTTGAAGTAAGGGCGGGTTTTAACTATGGCTACACCTTC. It is translated as CSVEVRAGFNYGYTF.